A single sample gave rise to the 21 T cell receptor beta chains below, sequenced in a study of blood T cell repertoires in COVID-19. TCRdb keeps only in-frame clones here, not all; method: immunoSEQ multiplex PCR. The sample shows 200,000 to 250,000 clones, about 85% of them seen only once. Sequencing used peripheral blood. The receptors shown here come from a woman in her fifties or sixties with COVID-19, enrolled during active disease.

This sequence joins TRBV28 and TRBJ2-1; D might be TRBD1 (8 bases). Germline CDR1 MDHEN, CDR2 SYDVKM. Trimming removed 8 bases at V and 1 base at J, with 12 bases between. This CDR3 spans 14 amino acids. The CDR3 bases are TGTGCCAGCCAACAGGGGGGGTCCTACAATGAGCAGTTCTTC. Its protein product is CASQQGGSYNEQFF.

The CDR3 DNA is TGTGCCAGTAGGTTAGACTTCGGCACCGGGGAGCTGTTTTTT. Translated, it gives CASRLDFGTGELFF. V usage is TRBV19 and J usage is TRBJ2-2, with D uncertain. The CDR3 is made up of 14 amino acids. Trimming took off 6 bases at V and 4 bases at J, with 12 bases between the two ends. CDR1 is LNHDA and CDR2 is SQIVND in the germline V gene (reference sequence).

V gene TRBV5-4 combines with J gene TRBJ2-1; D unclear. Germline CDR1 is SGHNT and CDR2 is YYREEE (reference sequence). Trimming left V 0 bases short and J 8 bases short, with 6 bases between. This CDR3 spans 12 amino acids. This CDR3 is CASSLERDEQFF. CDR3 nucleotides: TGTGCCAGCAGCTTGGAGCGAGATGAGCAGTTCTTC.

This clone showed up just a few times. The chain recombines TRBV5-8 with TRBJ1-6, with D hard to call. The V gene's germline CDR1 is SGHTS and CDR2 YDEGEE. Trimming removed 4 bases from V and 9 bases from J, with 17 bases in between. This CDR3 contains 15 residues. This CDR3 is CASSLYRIGSSPLHF. The CDR3 DNA follows: TGTGCCAGCAGCCTCTACCGAATCGGGAGTTCACCCCTCCACTTT.

The CDR3, as DNA: TGTGCCAGCAGCTTCCAGCGGGGGACTACTGATACGCAGTATTTT. Its translation is CASSFQRGTTDTQYF. V usage is TRBV5-4 and J usage is TRBJ2-3; 8 bases fit TRBD2. The CDR3 is 15 residues long. Germline CDR1 and CDR2: SGHNT and YYREEE (reference sequence). The V segment lost 2 bases and the J segment 6 bases; nucleotides outside the gene matches: 8.

This chain links TRBV3-1 (or the pseudogene TRBV3-2) with TRBJ2-7; D remains ambiguous. The germline gives CDR1 LGHDT, CDR2 YNNKEL (reference sequence). The CDR3 is 14 amino acids. Between the trimmed V and J ends, which lost 1 base and 6 bases, there was a span of 13 bases. CDR3 protein: CASSQGVTGGEQYF. CDR3 bases: TGTGCCAGCAGCCAAGGAGTCACGGGTGGCGAGCAGTACTTC.

The chain has TRBV2 and TRBJ1-2; 7 nucleotides match TRBD1. Trimming removed 6 bases from V and 2 bases from J; junction bases left unmatched: 3. The CDR3 consists of 13 residues. Germline values: CDR1 SNHLY, CDR2 FYNNEI. The CDR3: CASRGQTNYGYTF. For the CDR3, the DNA is TGTGCCAGCAGGGGACAGACAAACTATGGCTACACCTTC.

The chain is built from TRBV5-1 and TRBJ1-1; 7 bases are a match to TRBD1. The CDR3 sequence is 15 residues long. V lost 3 bases to trimming and J lost 1 base; unmatched junction nucleotides: 6. CDR1 is SGHRS, CDR2 YFSETQ, per germline. The CDR3 loop reads CASSSRTGGNTEAFF. The CDR3 DNA is TGCGCCAGCAGCTCTCGGACAGGAGGGAACACTGAAGCTTTCTTT.

The rearrangement links TRBV27 to TRBJ2-7; possible D gene TRBD1, 6 bases. CDR3 length: 14 amino acids. V lost 5 bases and J 2 bases, leaving 13 bases between the germline ends. CDR1 MNHEY and CDR2 SMNVEV come from the germline V gene (reference sequence). The CDR3 DNA reads TGTGCCAGCAGTGCAGGGACACCAACCTACGAGCAGTACTTC. Encoded protein: CASSAGTPTYEQYF.

This chain joins TRBV6-4 and TRBJ2-3; 10 bases align to TRBD2. The germline V gene has CDR1 MRHNA and CDR2 SNTAGT. After removal of 4 bases from V and 3 bases from J, the junction contained 4 bases not matched to a gene. There are 15 residues in the CDR3. This CDR3 reads CASSVLAGATDTQYF. In DNA, the CDR3 is TGTGCCAGCAGTGTCCTAGCGGGGGCGACAGATACGCAGTATTTT.

This chain uses TRBV24-1 with TRBJ2-5, with D unclear. The V gene's germline CDR1 is KGHDR and CDR2 SFDVKD. The CDR3 has 14 residues. The ends were cut back, 4 bases at V and 5 bases at J, with 13 bases in the middle. The CDR3 region has the DNA TGTGCCACCAGTGAGGTCGGTCCCTGGGAGACCCAGTACTTC. This translates into CATSEVGPWETQYF.

V and J are TRBV5-6 and TRBJ2-4, with 9 nucleotides matching TRBD2. The germline V gene encodes CDR1 SGHDT and CDR2 YYEEEE. The CDR3 has 16 amino acids. With 1 base clipped from V and 9 bases from J, the junction kept 11 bases outside the gene matches. The CDR3 coding sequence is TGTGCCAGCAGCTTGTTTAGGGGGACTAGCTCCGTCATTCAGTACTTC. Encoded protein: CASSLFRGTSSVIQYF.

This clone came up a few times. The V call is TRBV20-1, the J call TRBJ2-5, with TRBD2 matching over 9 bases. This CDR3 is 14 amino acids long. V was clipped by 3 bases and J by 5 bases; unmatched bases: 7. Germline CDR1 and CDR2: DFQATT and SNEGSKA (reference sequence). This CDR3 is CSASRGGAGETQYF. The DNA of the CDR3 is TGCAGTGCTAGTCGCGGGGGGGCCGGGGAGACCCAGTACTTC.

This rearrangement joins TRBV30 to TRBJ1-6, with a possible D match to TRBD1 (5 bases). Germline V lookup: CDR1 GTSNPN, CDR2 SVGIG (reference sequence). The CDR3 is made up of 12 amino acids. V lost 3 bases and J 7 bases, leaving 7 bases between the germline ends. Here the CDR3 DNA reads TGTGCCTGGAGGGACACCAATTCACCCCTCCACTTT. Translated: CAWRDTNSPLHF.

The chain has TRBV10-3 and TRBJ1-1, with TRBD1 identical over 8 bases. The CDR3 consists of 13 residues. The V gene end was trimmed by 4 bases and the J gene end by 7 bases; junction bases not matched to a gene: 5. Looked up from germline, CDR1 is ENHRY and CDR2 is SYGVKD. CDR3 bases: TGTGCCATCAGTGCCGACAGGGGTTATGAAGCTTTCTTT. It translates to CAISADRGYEAFF.

This sequence joins TRBV10-3 and TRBJ2-3, with TRBD1 matching over 10 bases. CDR1 ENHRY and CDR2 SYGVKD come from the germline V gene. This CDR3 spans 15 amino acids. The trim removed 8 bases at V and 2 bases at J, leaving 7 bases unmatched. The CDR3 spells CAIEGDRGYTDTQYF. The CDR3 coding sequence is TGTGCCATCGAGGGGGACAGGGGCTACACAGATACGCAGTATTTT.

The V call is TRBV27, the J call TRBJ2-1; no firm D call. V was shortened by 5 bases and J by 0 bases, with 11 bases between the two germline ends. Germline CDR1 and CDR2: MNHEY and SMNVEV (reference sequence). The CDR3 runs to 15 residues. DNA for the CDR3: TGTGCCAGCAGTCCGGTCCCGAGCTCCTACAATGAGCAGTTCTTC. This codes for CASSPVPSSYNEQFF.

This clone has just one count. The chain couples TRBV5-1 to TRBJ2-1; 7 bases are shared with TRBD2. The J segment lost 7 bases and the V segment lost 7 bases, leaving 11 bases of the junction unmatched. CDR1 and CDR2 (germline): SGHRS, YFSETQ. The CDR3 runs to 14 residues. CDR3: CASFEGGLGNEQFF. The CDR3 DNA is TGCGCCAGCTTCGAGGGAGGGCTCGGGAATGAGCAGTTCTTC.

The chain combines TRBV30 with TRBJ1-1, with 7 nucleotides matching TRBD1. The V gene end was trimmed by 4 bases and the J gene end by 4 bases; junction bases not matched to a gene: 3. The length of the CDR3 is 12 residues. Germline V lookup: CDR1 GTSNPN, CDR2 SVGIG (reference sequence). The CDR3 spells CAWKPGGTEAFF. For the CDR3, the DNA is TGTGCCTGGAAACCAGGGGGCACTGAAGCTTTCTTT.

The gene calls are TRBV24-1 and TRBJ2-1, with TRBD2 matching over 7 bases. This CDR3 contains 16 residues. After removal of 4 bases from V and 2 bases from J, the junction contained 7 bases not matched to a gene. CDR1 is KGHDR and CDR2 is SFDVKD in the germline V gene. As DNA, the CDR3 is TGTGCCACCAGTGACCGGAGGGGAGGGGCCTACAATGAGCAGTTCTTC. Encoded protein: CATSDRRGGAYNEQFF.

This clone was seen more than once but under ten times. The chain has TRBV12-5 and TRBJ1-5; unclear D gene. The germline CDR1 and CDR2 sequences are LGHNT and FRNRAP. The germline V and J ends were trimmed by 0 bases and 4 bases, with 16 bases remaining between them. There are 17 residues in the CDR3. The CDR3 spells CASGLVLEQKANQPQHF. The CDR3 DNA reads TGTGCTAGTGGTTTGGTACTAGAGCAGAAAGCAAATCAGCCCCAGCATTTT.